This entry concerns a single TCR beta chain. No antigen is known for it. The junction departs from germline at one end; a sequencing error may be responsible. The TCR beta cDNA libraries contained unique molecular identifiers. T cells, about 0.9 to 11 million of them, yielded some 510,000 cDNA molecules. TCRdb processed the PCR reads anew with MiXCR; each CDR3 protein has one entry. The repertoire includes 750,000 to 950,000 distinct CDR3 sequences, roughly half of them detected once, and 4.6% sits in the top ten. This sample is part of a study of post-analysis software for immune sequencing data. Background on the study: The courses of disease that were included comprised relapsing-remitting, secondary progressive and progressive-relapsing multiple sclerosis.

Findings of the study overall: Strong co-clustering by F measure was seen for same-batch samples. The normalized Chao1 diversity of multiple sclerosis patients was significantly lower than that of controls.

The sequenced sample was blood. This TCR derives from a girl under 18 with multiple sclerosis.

This chain's CDR3 is CSVPLALDQETQYF. CDR3 DNA: TGCAGTGTCCCACTAGCTTTGGACCAGGAGACCCAGTACTTC. The chain carries TRBV20-1 and TRBJ2-5; D may be TRBD2 (6 bases). The CDR3 is made up of 14 amino acids. CDR1 DFQATT and CDR2 SNEGSKA come from the germline V gene (reference sequence).